The text below deals with one T cell receptor beta chain. Authors' methods: Nucleated cell number was recorded as an estimate derived from reference gene primer amplification. The protocol was immunoSEQ multiplex PCR, while the TCRdb copy is restricted to in-frame clones and leaves out a portion. V and J calls and clone size are those listed in that table; D and trimming were worked out from the DNA. Of some 380,000 clones in the sample, over 65% were seen once. The source of the sample is a study of blood T cell repertoires in COVID-19. Study at large: The United States, Italy and Spain were the sources of the acute and convalescent COVID-19 samples. The analysed material was cDNA or gDNA that came from T cells, B-cell-depleted T cells, or PBMCs.

Germline V gene sequence: CDR1 MNHNS, CDR2 SASEGT. The CDR3 loop spans 16 amino acids. The germline V and J ends were trimmed by 2 bases and 3 bases, with 16 bases remaining between them. Sequencing input: peripheral blood. This clonotype was obtained from a human donor with acute or convalescent COVID-19. The donor label of this sample is uncertain. The V gene is TRBV6-1, the J gene TRBJ1-2, with a tentative D call TRBD1 (6 bases). For the CDR3, the DNA is TGTGCCAGCAGTGAAAGGGTCGTAGCAGGGGACTATGGCTACACCTTC. This encodes CASSERVVAGDYGYTF.